This section outlines one TCR beta chain sequence together with its context. The sample comes from a study of blood T cell repertoires in COVID-19. Per the germline V gene, CDR1 is SGHNT and CDR2 is YYREEE (reference sequence). The V segment lost 4 bases and the J segment 4 bases; nucleotides outside the gene matches: 11. The CDR3 is 17 residues long. Profiling relied on immunoSEQ multiplex PCR, and the TCRdb table lists in-frame clones only, not all of them. Of around 340,000 clones detected, just over 85% appear once; the ten largest clones hold about 4%. The sequenced sample was PBMCs or T cells enriched from blood (not recorded which). The chain recombines TRBV5-4 with TRBJ2-6; 7 bases are shared with TRBD2. This clonotype was sampled from a woman between 35 and 50 years old with acute COVID-19. CDR3: CASSLAGVSLGANVLTF. CDR3 nucleotide sequence: TGTGCCAGCAGCCTCGCGGGGGTGTCGTTAGGGGCCAACGTCCTGACTTTC.